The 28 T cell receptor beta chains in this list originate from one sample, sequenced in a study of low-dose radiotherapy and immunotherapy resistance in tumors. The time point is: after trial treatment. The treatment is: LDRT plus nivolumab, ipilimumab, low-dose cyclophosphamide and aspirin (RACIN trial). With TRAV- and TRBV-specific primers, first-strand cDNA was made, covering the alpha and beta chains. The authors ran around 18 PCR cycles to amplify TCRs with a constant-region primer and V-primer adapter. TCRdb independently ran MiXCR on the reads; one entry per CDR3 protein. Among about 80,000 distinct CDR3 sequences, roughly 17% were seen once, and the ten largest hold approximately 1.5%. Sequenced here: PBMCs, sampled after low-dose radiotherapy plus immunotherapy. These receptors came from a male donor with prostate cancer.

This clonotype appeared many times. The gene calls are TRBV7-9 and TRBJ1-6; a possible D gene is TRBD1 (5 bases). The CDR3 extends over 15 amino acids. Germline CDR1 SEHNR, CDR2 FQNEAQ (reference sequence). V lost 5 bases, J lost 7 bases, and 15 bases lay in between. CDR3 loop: CASSRGGWGNSPLHF. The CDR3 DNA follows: TGTGCCAGCAGCAGAGGCGGGTGGGGGAATTCACCCCTCCACTTT.

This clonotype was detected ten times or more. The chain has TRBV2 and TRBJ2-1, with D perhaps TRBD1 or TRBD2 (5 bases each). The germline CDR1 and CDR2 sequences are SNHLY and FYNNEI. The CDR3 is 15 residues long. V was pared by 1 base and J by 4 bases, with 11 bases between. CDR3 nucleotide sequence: TGTGCCAGCAGTGAAGGAGGGGTGGGATACAATGAGCAGTTCTTC. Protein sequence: CASSEGGVGYNEQFF. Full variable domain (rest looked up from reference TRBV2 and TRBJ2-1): EPEVTQTPSHQVTQMGQEVILRCVPISNHLYFYWYRQILGQKVEFLVSFYNNEISEKSEIFDDQFSVERPDGSNFTLKIRSTKLEDSAMYFCASSEGGVGYNEQFFGPGTRLTVL.

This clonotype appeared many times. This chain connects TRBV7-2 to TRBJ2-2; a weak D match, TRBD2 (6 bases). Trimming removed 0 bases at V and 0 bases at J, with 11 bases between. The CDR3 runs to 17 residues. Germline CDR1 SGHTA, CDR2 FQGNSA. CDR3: CASSLARGGPNTGELFF. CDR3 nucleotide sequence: TGTGCCAGCAGCTTAGCCCGGGGAGGACCGAACACCGGGGAGCTGTTTTTT.

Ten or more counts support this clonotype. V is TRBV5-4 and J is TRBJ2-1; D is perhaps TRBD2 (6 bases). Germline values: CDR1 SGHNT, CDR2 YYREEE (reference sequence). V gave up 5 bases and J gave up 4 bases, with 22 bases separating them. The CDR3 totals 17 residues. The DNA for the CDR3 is TGTGCCAGCAGGCCCTCTTACGTTAGCGGCTTATACAATGAGCAGTTCTTC. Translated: CASRPSYVSGLYNEQFF.

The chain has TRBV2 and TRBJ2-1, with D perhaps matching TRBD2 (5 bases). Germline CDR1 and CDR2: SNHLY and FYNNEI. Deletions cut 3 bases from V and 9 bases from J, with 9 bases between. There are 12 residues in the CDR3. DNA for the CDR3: TGTGCCAGCAGTGATGAGGGTAGTGAGCAGTTCTTC. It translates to CASSDEGSEQFF.

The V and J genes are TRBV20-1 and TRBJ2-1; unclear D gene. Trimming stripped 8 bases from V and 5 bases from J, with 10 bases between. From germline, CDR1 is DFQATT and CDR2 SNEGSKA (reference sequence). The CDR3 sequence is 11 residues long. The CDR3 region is CSPQDHNEQFF. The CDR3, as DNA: TGCAGTCCCCAAGATCACAATGAGCAGTTCTTC.

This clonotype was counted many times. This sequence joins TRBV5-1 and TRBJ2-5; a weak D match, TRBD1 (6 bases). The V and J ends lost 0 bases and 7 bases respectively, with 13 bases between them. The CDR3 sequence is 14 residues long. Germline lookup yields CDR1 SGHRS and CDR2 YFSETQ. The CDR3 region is CASSLDPGVGTQYF. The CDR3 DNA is TGCGCCAGCAGCTTGGATCCAGGGGTGGGGACCCAGTACTTC.

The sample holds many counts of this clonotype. CDR3 sequence reads: CAISESSGSIKTQYF. The DNA of the CDR3 is TGTGCCATCAGTGAGTCTAGCGGGAGTATCAAGACCCAGTACTTC. The chain is built from TRBV10-3 and TRBJ2-5, with 9 bases identical to TRBD2. V dropped 0 bases and J dropped 6; count of bases not matched to a gene: 5. Per germline, CDR1 ENHRY and CDR2 SYGVKD. The CDR3 has 15 amino acids.

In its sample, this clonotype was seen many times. The CDR3 DNA is TGTGCCAGCAGCGAATGGACAGCTCGAAAGGGAACTGAAGCTTTCTTT. Its protein product is CASSEWTARKGTEAFF. The genes are TRBV12-3 or TRBV12-4 and TRBJ1-1; weak D call: TRBD1 (6 bases). This CDR3 spans 16 amino acids. Trimming stripped 6 bases from V and 5 bases from J, with 22 bases between.

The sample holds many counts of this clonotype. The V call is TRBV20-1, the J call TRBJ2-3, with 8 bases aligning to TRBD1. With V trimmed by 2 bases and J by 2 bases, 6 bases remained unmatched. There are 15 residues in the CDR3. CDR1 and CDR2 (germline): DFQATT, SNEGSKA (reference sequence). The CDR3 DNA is TGCAGTGCTAGAATAAGGGACAGGCTCACAGATACGCAGTATTTT. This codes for CSARIRDRLTDTQYF.

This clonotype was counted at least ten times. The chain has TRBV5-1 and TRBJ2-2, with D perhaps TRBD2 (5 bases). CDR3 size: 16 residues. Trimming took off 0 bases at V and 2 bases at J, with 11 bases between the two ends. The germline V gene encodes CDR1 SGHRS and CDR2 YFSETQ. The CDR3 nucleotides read TGCGCCAGCAGCTTGGCCTTAGCGACCAACACCGGGGAGCTGTTTTTT. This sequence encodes CASSLALATNTGELFF.

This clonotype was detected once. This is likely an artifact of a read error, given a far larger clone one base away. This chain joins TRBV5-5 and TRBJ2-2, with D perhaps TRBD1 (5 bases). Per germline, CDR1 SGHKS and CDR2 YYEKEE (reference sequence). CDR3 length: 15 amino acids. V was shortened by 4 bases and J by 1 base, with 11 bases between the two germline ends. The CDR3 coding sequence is TGTGCCAGCAGCAAGGGGCCAGGGAACACCGGGGAGCTGTTTTTT. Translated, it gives CASSKGPGNTGELFF.

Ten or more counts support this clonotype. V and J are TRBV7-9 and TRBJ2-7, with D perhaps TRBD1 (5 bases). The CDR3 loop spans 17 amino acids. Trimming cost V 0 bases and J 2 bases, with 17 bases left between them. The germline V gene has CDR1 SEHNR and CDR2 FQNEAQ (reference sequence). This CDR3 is CASSLARQTVAPYEQYF. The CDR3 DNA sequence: TGTGCCAGCAGCTTAGCTAGGCAGACAGTTGCACCCTACGAGCAGTACTTC.

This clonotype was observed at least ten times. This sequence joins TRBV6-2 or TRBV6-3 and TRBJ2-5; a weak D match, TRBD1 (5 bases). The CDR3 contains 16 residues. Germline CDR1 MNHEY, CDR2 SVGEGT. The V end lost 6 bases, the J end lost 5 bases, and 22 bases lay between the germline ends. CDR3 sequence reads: CASSRGWTRGMETQYF. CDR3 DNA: TGTGCCAGCAGCCGTGGGTGGACAAGGGGAATGGAGACCCAGTACTTC.

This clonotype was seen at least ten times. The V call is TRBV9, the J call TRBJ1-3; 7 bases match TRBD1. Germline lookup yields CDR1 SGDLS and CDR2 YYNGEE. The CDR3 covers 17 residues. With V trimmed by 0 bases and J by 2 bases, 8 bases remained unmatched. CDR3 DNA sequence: TGTGCCAGCAGCGTAGCTACCCTGAGGGGGCCTGGAAACACCATATATTTT. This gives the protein CASSVATLRGPGNTIYF.

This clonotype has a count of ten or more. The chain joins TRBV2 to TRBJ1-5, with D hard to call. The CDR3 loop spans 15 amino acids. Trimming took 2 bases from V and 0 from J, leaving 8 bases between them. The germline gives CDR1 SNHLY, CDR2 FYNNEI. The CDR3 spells CASSESGFSNQPQHF. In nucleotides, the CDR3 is TGTGCCAGCAGTGAAAGTGGATTTAGCAATCAGCCCCAGCATTTT. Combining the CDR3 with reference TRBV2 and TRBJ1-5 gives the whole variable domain EPEVTQTPSHQVTQMGQEVILRCVPISNHLYFYWYRQILGQKVEFLVSFYNNEISEKSEIFDDQFSVERPDGSNFTLKIRSTKLEDSAMYFCASSESGFSNQPQHFGDGTRLSIL.

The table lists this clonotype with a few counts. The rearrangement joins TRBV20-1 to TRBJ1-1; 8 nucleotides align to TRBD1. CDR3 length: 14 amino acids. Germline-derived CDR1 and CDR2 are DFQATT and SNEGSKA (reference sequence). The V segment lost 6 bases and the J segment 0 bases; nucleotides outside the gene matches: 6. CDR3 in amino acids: CSAQTGELNTEAFF. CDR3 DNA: TGCAGTGCCCAGACAGGGGAGCTGAACACTGAAGCTTTCTTT.

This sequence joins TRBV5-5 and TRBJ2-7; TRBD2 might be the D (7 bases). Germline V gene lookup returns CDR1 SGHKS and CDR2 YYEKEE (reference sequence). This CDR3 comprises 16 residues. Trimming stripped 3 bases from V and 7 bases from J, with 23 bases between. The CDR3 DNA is TGTGCCAGCAGCTGGAATACGAGGGAAGGGGGGGATGAGCAGTACTTC. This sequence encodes CASSWNTREGGDEQYF.

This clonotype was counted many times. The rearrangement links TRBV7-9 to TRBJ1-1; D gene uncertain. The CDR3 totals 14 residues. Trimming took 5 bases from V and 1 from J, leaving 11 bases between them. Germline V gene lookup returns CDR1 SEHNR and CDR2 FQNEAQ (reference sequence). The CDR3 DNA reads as TGTGCCAGCAGCCCCGGACTGGGGAACACTGAAGCTTTCTTT. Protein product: CASSPGLGNTEAFF.

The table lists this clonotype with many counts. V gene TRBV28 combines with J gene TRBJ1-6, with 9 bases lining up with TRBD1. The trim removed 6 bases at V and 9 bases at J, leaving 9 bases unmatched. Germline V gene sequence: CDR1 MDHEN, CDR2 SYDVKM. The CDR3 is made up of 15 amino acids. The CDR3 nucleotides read TGTGCCAGCAGCAAGACCGGGACAGGGAGTTCACCCCTCCACTTT. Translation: CASSKTGTGSSPLHF.

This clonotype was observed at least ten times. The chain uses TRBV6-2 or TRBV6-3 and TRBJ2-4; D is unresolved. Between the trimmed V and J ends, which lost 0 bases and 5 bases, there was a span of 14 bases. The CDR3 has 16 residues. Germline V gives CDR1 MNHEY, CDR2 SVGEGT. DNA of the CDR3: TGTGCCAGCAGTTACTCGAAGGACGTACTGGAAAACATTCAGTACTTC. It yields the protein CASSYSKDVLENIQYF.

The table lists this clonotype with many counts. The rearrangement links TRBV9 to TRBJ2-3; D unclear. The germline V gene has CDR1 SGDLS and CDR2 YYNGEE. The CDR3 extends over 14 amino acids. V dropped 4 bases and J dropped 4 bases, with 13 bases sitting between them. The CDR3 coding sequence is TGTGCCAGCAGCTTCCGCGGATTCCCAGATACGCAGTATTTT. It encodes CASSFRGFPDTQYF.

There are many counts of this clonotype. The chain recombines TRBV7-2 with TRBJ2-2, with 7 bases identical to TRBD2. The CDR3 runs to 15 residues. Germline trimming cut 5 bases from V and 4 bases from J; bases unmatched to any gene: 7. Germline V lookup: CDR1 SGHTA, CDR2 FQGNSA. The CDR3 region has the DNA TGTGCCAGCAGCGTCGGGAGCGGGGTCACCGGGGAGCTGTTTTTT. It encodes CASSVGSGVTGELFF.

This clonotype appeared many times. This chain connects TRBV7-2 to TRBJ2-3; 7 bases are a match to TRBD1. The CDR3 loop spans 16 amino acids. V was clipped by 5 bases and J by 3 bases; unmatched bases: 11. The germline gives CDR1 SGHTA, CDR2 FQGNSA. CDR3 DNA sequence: TGTGCCAGCAGCCCTCCGAGACAGGGCATAACAGATACGCAGTATTTT. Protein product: CASSPPRQGITDTQYF.

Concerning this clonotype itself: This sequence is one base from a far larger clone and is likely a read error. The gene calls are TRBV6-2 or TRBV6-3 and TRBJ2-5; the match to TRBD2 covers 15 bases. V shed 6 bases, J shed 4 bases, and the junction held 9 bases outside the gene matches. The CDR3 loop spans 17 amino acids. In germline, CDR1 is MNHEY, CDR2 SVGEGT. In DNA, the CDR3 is TGTGCCAGCAGACACCTCCCGGGACTAGCGGGGGGAGAGACCCAGTACTTC. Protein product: CASRHLPGLAGGETQYF.

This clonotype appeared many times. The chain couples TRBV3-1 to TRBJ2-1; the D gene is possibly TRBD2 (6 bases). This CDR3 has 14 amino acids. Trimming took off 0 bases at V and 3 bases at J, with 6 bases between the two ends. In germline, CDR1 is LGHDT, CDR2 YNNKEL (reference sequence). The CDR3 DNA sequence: TGTGCCAGCAGCCAAGAGGGACTCTACAATGAGCAGTTCTTC. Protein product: CASSQEGLYNEQFF.

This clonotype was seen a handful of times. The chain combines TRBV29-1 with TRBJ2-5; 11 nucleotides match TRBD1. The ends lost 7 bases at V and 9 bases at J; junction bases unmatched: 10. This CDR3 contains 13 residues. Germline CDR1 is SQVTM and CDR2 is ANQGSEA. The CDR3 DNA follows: TGCAGCGCCTCCGGGGGACAGGGGGTGTCCCAGTACTTC. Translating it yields CSASGGQGVSQYF.

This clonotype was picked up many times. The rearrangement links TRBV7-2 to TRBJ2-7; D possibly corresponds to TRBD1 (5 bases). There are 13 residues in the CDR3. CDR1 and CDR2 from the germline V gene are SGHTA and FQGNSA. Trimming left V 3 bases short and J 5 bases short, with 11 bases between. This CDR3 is CASSFQQENEQYF. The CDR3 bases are TGTGCCAGCAGCTTTCAACAGGAAAACGAGCAGTACTTC.